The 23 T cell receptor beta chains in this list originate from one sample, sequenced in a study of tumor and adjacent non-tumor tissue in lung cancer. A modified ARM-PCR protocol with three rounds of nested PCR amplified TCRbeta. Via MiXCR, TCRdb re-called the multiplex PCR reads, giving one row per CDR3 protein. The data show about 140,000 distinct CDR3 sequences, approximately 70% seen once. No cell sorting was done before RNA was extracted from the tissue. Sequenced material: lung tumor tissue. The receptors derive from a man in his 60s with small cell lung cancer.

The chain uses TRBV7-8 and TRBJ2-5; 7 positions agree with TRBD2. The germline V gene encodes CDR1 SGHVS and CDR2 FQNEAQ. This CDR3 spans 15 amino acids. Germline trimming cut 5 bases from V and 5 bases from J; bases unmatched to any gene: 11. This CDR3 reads CASSLPETSRETQYF. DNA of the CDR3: TGTGCCAGCAGCCTACCCGAGACTAGCCGGGAGACCCAGTACTTC. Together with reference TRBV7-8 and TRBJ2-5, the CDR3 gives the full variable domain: GAGVSQSPRYKVAKRGQDVALRCDPISGHVSLFWYQQALGQGPEFLTYFQNEAQLDKSGLPSDRFFAERPEGSVSTLKIQRTQQEDSAVYLCASSLPETSRETQYFGPGTRLLVL.

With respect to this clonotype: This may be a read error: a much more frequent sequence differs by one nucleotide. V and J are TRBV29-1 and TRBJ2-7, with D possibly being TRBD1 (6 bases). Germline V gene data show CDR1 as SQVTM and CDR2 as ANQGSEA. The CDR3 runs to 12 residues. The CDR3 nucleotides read TGCAGCGGGGGCCAGGGGTCCTACGAGCGGTACTTC. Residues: CSGGQGSYERYF.

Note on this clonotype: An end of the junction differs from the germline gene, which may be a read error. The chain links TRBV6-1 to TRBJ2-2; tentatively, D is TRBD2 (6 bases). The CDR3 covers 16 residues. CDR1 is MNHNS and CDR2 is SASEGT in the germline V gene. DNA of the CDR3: TGTGCCAGCTGTGAAGCGGGCCCCATGAACACCGGGGAGCTGTTTTTT. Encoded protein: CASCEAGPMNTGELFF.

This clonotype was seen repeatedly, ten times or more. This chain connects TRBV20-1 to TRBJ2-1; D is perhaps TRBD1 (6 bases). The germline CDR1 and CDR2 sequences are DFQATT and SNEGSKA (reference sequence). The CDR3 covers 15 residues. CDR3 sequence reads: CSFSGRGGARNEQFF. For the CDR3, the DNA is TGCTCCTTTTCCGGTCGAGGGGGAGCGAGGAATGAGCAGTTCTTC.

The DNA for the CDR3 is TGCAATGTTAGCAGGGGGCTTAAGTACGAGCAGTACTTC. Amino acid sequence: CNVSRGLKYEQYF. V is TRBV20-1 and J is TRBJ2-7, with 8 bases fitting TRBD1. The V gene's germline CDR1 is DFQATT and CDR2 SNEGSKA (reference sequence). This CDR3 has 13 residues.

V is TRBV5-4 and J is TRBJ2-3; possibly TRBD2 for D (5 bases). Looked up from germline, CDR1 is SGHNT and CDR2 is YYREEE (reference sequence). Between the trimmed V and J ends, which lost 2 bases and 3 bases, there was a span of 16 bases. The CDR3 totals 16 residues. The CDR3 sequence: CASSLETIVRTDTQYF. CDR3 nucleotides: TGTGCCAGCAGCTTAGAGACTATCGTGAGAACAGATACGCAGTATTTT.

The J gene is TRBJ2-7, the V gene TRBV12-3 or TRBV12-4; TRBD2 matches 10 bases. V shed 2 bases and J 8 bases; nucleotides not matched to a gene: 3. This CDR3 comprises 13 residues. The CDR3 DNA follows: TGTGCCAGCAGTTTAAGCGGGAGGGACAAGCAGTACTTC. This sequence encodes CASSLSGRDKQYF.

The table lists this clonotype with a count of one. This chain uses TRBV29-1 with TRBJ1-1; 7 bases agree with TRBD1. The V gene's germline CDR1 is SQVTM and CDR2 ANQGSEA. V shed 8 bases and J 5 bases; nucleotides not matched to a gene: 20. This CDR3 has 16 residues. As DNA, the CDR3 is TGCAGCATAGGCCAAACGGCAGGCCACAGGGGAACTGAAGCTTTCTTT. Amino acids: CSIGQTAGHRGTEAFF.

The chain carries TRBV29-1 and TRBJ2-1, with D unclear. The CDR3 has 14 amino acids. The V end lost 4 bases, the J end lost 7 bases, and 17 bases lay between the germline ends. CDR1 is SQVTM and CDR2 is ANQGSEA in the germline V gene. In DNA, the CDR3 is TGCAGCGTTGTAACCAGCAGCGTTGGTAATGAGCAGTTCTTC. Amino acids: CSVVTSSVGNEQFF.

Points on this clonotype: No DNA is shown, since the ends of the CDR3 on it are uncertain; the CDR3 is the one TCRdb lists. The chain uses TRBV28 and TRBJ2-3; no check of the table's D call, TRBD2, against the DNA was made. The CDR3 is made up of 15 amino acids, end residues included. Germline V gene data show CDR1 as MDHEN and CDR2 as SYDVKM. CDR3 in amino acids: CASSSSGVRRDTQYF.

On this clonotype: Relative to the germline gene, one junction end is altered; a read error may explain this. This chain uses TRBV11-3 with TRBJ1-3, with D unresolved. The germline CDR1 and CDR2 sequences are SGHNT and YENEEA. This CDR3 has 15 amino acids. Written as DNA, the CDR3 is TGTGCCAGGAGCTTAGAAAGGTCCCTTGGAAACACCATACATTTT. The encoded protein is CARSLERSLGNTIHF.

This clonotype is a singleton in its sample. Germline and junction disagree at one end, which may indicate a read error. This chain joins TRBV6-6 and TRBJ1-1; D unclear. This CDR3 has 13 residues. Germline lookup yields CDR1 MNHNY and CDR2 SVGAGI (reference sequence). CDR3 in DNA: TGTGCCATCAGTTATCGGGAAAACACTGAAGCTTTCTTT. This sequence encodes CAISYRENTEAFF.

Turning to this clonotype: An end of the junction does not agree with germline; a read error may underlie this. Here the CDR3 reads CTSSAQGLPYNEQFF. In DNA, the CDR3 is TGTACCAGCAGTGCACAAGGGCTCCCCTACAATGAGCAGTTCTTC. This rearrangement joins TRBV12-3 or TRBV12-4 to TRBJ2-1; D ambiguous. CDR3 length: 15 residues.

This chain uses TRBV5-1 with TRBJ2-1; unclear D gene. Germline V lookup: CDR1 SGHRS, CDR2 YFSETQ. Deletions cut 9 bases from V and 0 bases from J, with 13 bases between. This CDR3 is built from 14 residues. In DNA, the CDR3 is TGCGCCACCTGGGTGGGTAACTCCTACAATGAGCAGTTCTTC. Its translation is CATWVGNSYNEQFF.

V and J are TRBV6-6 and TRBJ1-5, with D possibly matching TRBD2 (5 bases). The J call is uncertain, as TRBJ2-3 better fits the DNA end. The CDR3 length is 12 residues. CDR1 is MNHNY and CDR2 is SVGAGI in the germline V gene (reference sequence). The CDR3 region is CASNREGQPQYF. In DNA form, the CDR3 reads TGTGCCAGCAACCGGGAAGGTCAGCCCCAGTATTTT.

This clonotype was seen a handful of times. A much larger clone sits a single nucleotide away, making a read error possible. The chain's CDR3 is CSVAPQGTPSFF. The CDR3 nucleotides read TGCAGCGTTGCCCCCCAGGGTACGCCATCTTTCTTT. The chain carries TRBV29-1 and TRBJ1-1; possibly TRBD1 for D (5 bases). V was trimmed by 4 bases and J by 12 bases, leaving 18 bases between them. The CDR3 is 12 amino acids. Germline V lookup: CDR1 SQVTM, CDR2 ANQGSEA.

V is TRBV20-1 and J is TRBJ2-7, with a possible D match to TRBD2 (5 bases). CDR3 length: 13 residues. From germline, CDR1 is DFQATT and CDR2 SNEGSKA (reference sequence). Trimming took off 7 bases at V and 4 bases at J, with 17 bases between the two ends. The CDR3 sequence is CSDISGNLYEQYV. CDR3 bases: TGCAGTGATATATCGGGGAACTTATACGAGCAGTACGTC.

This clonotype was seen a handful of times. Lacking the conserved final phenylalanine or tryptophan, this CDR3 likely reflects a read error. This CDR3 reads CASSYGRASSYEQYI. The CDR3 nucleotides read TGTGCCAGCAGCTACGGACGTGCGAGCTCCTACGAGCAGTACATC. This chain joins TRBV6-6 and TRBJ2-7; D is ambiguous. The CDR3 covers 15 residues. V was shortened by 6 bases and J by 0 bases, with 15 bases between the two germline ends. Per the germline V gene, CDR1 is MNHNY and CDR2 is SVGAGI (reference sequence).

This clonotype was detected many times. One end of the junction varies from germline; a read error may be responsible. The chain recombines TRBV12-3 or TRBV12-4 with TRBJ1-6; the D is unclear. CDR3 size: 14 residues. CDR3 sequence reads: CASSLAGYISPLHF. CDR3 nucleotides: TGTGCCAGCAGTTTAGCGGGGTATATTTCACCCCTCCACTTT.

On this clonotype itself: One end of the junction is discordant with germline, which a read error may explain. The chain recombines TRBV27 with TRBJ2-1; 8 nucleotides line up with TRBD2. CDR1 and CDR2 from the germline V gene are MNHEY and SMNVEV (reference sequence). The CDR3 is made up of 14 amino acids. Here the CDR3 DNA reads TGTGACAGCAGTCGGAGCGGGAGTTACAATGAGCAGTTCTTC. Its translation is CDSSRSGSYNEQFF.

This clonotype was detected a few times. This CDR3 reads CASSSAGLAGYPGKYF. In DNA, the CDR3 is TGTGCCAGCAGTTCCGCAGGACTAGCGGGGTACCCTGGGAAGTACTTC. This chain joins TRBV28 and TRBJ2-7; 12 nucleotides align to TRBD2. The CDR3 length is 16 residues. Per the germline V gene, CDR1 is MDHEN and CDR2 is SYDVKM. V trimming: 4 bases; J trimming: 11 bases; junction bases outside the gene matches: 15.

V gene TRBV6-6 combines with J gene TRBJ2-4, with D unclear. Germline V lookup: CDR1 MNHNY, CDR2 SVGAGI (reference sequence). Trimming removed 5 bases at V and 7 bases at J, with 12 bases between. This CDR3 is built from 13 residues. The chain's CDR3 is CASSRPPLNIQYF. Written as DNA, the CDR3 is TGTGCCAGCAGTCGACCCCCTTTGAACATTCAGTACTTC.

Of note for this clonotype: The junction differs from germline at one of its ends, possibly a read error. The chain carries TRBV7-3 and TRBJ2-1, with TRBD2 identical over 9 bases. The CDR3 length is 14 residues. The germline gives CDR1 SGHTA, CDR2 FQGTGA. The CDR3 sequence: CASSPSGTYNEQLF. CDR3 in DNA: TGTGCCAGCAGCCCTAGCGGGACGTACAATGAGCAGTTGTTC.